One and the same sample provided the 4 T cell receptor beta chains below, sequenced in a study of blood T cells in healthy people across ages. PCR was performed a second time for about 7 to 12 cycles using a sample-barcoded 5' primer and a J-beta primer mix. Via MiXCR, TCRdb re-called the 5' RACE reads, giving one row per CDR3 protein. The sample lists nearly 800,000 distinct CDR3 sequences; roughly 25% were seen once. The sample also formed part of further work on T cells of mothers and their children.

Source material: blood. These TCRs come from a boy aged 5-17 years in good health.

This clonotype came up a few times. This chain joins TRBV20-1 and TRBJ2-5, with a weak D call TRBD2 (5 bases). Matching the DNA end better, TRBJ2-7 makes the J call doubtful. Germline CDR1 and CDR2: DFQATT and SNEGSKA (reference sequence). This CDR3 region has 14 residues. Written as DNA, the CDR3 is TGCAGTGCTAGAGATGGGCTAGCCTCCTACGAGCAGTACTTC. Its translation is CSARDGLASYEQYF.

The J gene is TRBJ1-4, the V gene TRBV6-1; perhaps TRBD1 as D (5 bases). The CDR3 is 14 residues long. Trimming removed 8 bases at V and 8 bases at J, with 18 bases between. Looked up from germline, CDR1 is MNHNS and CDR2 is SASEGT. The CDR3 sequence is CASAWRGGDEKLFF. Here the CDR3 DNA reads TGTGCCAGCGCGTGGCGCGGGGGTGACGAAAAACTGTTTTTT.

The chain is built from TRBV12-3 or TRBV12-4 and TRBJ1-6, with a tentative D call TRBD1 (5 bases). This CDR3 spans 14 amino acids. V lost 8 bases to trimming and J lost 10 bases, with 18 bases between them. The CDR3 region has the DNA TGTGCCAGCGGATCTTGGGACTCTGGATCACCCCTCCACTTT. It codes for CASGSWDSGSPLHF.

The chain links TRBV7-9 to TRBJ2-2; unclear D gene. V dropped 3 bases and J dropped 1 base, with 6 bases sitting between them. This CDR3 is built from 14 residues. The germline V gene has CDR1 SEHNR and CDR2 FQNEAQ (reference sequence). The CDR3 nucleotides are TGTGCCAGCAGCTTTGTAATGAACACCGGGGAGCTGTTTTTT. Its translation is CASSFVMNTGELFF.